This entry is about one T cell receptor (beta chain). These data belong to a study of blood T cell repertoires in COVID-19. Study as a whole: PBMCs, B-cell-depleted T cells, or T cells were the source of the cDNA or gDNA that made up the material.

Original processing methods: Estimation of nucleated cell counts was performed using reference gene primer amplification. Some clones are missing from TCRdb's copy, which holds only in-frame ones; the method was immunoSEQ multiplex PCR. That table gives V, J and clone size, and the DNA gave D and trimming. The table has roughly 120,000 clones, around 80% seen once. What was sequenced was peripheral blood. The receptor was derived from a woman over 75 with acute or convalescent COVID-19.

CDR3 nucleotides: TGTGCCAGCAGCTCACTAGCGGCCAGCTACAATGAGCAGTTCTTC. Protein: CASSSLAASYNEQFF. This sequence joins TRBV5-6 and TRBJ2-1; TRBD2 matches 8 bases. The CDR3 has 15 amino acids. The germline V gene has CDR1 SGHDT and CDR2 YYEEEE. V lost 3 bases and J lost 3; bases outside the gene matches: 5. The full variable domain, its missing parts supplied by reference TRBV5-6 and TRBJ2-1, is DAGVTQSPTHLIKTRGQQVTLRCSPKSGHDTVSWYQQALGQGPQFIFQYYEEEERQRGNFPDRFSGHQFPNYSSELNVNALLLGDSALYLCASSSLAASYNEQFFGPGTRLTVL.